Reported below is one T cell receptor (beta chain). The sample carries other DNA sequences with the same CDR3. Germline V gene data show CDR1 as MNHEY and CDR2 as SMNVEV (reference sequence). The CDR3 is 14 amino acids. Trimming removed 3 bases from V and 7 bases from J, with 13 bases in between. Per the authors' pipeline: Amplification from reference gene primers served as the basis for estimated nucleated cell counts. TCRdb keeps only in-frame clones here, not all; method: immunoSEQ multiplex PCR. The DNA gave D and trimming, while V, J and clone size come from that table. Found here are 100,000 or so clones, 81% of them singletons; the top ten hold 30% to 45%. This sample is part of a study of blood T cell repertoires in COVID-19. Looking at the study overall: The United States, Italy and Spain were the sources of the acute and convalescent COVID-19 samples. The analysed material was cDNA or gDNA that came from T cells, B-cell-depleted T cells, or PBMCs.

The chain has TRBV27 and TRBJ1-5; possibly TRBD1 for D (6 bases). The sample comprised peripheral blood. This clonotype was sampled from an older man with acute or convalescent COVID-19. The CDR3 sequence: CASSFLRGGQPQHF. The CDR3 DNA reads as TGTGCCAGCAGTTTTCTCAGGGGCGGGCAGCCCCAGCATTTT.